This T cell receptor beta chain is drawn from a study of T-cell memory formation after mild COVID-19. Looking at the study overall: Clusters of TCRs were largely donor specific. Overall study results and limits: A subset of responding clones appeared in pre-infection memory, suggesting cross-reactive memory joined.

Trimming cost V 2 bases and J 7 bases; bases outside gene matches: 12. The CDR3 runs to 17 residues. Germline values: CDR1 MDHEN, CDR2 SYDVKM. A few counts support this clonotype. Its specificity is unknown. A single record per CDR3 protein comes from TCRdb applying MiXCR to the 5' RACE reads. The sample yields approximately 490,000 distinct CDR3 sequences, approximately 20% seen once. Sequences were obtained from PBMCs or a T cell subset sorted from them (not recorded which). The V gene is TRBV28, the J gene TRBJ2-1, with 9 nucleotides matching TRBD2. This sequence originates from an adult woman who had mild COVID-19 (a few samples of this study predate the infection). Cell type and time point are not known. The CDR3 DNA reads as TGTGCCAGCAGTTTACGGAGCGGGAGGTCCCCCTGGAATGAGCAGTTCTTC. Residues: CASSLRSGRSPWNEQFF.